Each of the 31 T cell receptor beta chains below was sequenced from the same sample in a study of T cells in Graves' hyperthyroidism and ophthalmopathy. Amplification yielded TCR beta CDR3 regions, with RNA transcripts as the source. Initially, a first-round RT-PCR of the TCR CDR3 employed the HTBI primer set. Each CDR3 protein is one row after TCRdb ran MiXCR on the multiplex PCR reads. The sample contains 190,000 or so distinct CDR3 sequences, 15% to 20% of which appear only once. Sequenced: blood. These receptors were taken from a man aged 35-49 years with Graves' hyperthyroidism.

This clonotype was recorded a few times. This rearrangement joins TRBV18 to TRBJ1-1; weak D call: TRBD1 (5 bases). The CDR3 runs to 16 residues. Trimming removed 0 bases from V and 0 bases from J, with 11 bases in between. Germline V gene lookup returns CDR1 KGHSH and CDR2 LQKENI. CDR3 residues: CASSPPGANLNTEAFF. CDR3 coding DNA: TGTGCCAGCTCACCACCAGGGGCGAATCTGAACACTGAAGCTTTCTTT.

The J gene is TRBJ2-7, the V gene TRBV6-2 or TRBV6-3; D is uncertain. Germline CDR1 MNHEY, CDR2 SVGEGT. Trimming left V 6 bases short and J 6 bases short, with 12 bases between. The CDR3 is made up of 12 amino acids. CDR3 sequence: CASSPGPVEQYF. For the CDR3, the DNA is TGTGCCAGCAGCCCCGGACCGGTCGAGCAGTACTTC.

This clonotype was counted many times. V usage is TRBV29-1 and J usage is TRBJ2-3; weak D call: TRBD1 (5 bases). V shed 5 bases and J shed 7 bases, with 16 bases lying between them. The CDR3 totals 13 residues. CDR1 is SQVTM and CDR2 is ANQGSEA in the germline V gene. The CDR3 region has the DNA TGCAGCGTTACAGGCACCGACAAGAATACGCAGTATTTT. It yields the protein CSVTGTDKNTQYF.

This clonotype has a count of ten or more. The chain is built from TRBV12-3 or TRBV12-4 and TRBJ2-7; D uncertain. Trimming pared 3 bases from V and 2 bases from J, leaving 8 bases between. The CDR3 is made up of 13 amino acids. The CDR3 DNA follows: TGTGCCAGCAGTTTGACTCTTGCCTACGAGCAGTACTTC. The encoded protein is CASSLTLAYEQYF.

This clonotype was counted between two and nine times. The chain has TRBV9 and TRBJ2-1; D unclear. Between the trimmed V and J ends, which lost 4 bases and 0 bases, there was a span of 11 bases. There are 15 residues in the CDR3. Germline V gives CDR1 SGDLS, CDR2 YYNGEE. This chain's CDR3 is CASSTEGNSYNEQFF. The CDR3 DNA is TGTGCCAGCAGCACCGAAGGGAACTCCTACAATGAGCAGTTCTTC.

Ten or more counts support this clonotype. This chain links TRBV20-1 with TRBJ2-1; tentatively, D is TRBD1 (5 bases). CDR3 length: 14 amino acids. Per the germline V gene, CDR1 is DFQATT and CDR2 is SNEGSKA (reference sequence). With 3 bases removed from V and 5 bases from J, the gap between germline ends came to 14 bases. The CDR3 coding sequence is TGCAGTGCTAGTTCCAGGGTGAGCGACAATGAGCAGTTCTTC. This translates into CSASSRVSDNEQFF.

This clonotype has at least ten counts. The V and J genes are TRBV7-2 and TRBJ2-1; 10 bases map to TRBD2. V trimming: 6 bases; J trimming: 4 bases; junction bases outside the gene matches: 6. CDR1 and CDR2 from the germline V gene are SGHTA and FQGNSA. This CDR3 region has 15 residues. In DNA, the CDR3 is TGTGCCAGCAGTCCCCTAGCGGGGGAGTACAATGAGCAGTTCTTC. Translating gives CASSPLAGEYNEQFF.

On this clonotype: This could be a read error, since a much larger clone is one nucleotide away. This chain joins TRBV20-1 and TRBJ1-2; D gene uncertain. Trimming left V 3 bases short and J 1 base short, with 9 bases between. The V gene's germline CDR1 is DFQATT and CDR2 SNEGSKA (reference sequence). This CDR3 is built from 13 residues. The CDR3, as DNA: TGCAGTGCTAGGAACGGGATTAACTATGGCTACACCTTC. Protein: CSARNGINYGYTF.

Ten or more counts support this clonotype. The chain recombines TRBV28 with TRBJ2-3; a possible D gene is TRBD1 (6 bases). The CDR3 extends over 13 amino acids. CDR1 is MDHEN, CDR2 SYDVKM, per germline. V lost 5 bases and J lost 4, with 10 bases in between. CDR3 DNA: TGTGCCAGCAGTCCTCAGGGGCCAGATACGCAGTATTTT. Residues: CASSPQGPDTQYF.

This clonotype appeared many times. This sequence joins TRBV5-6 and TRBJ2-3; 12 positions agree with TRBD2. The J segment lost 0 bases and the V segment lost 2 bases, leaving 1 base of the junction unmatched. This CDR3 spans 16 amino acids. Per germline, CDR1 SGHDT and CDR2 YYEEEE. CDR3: CASSLLAGGSTDTQYF. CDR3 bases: TGTGCCAGCAGCTTACTAGCGGGGGGTAGCACAGATACGCAGTATTTT.

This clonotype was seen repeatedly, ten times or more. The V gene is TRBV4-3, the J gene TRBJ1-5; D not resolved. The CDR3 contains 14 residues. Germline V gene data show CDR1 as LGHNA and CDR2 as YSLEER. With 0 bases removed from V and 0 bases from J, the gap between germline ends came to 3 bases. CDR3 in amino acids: CASSQDGSNQPQHF. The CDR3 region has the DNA TGCGCCAGCAGCCAAGACGGTAGCAATCAGCCCCAGCATTTT.

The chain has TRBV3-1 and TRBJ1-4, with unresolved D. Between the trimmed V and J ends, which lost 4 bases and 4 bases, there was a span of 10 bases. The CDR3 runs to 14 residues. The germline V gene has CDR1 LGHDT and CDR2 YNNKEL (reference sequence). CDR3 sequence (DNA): TGTGCCAGCAGCCTCGCAGGAGGTAATGAAAAACTGTTTTTT. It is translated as CASSLAGGNEKLFF.

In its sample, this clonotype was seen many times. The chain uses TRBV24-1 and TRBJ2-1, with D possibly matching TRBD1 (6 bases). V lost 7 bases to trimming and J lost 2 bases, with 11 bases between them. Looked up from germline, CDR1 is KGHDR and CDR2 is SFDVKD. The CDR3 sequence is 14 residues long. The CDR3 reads CATSRDTAYNEQFF. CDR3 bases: TGTGCCACCAGCCGGGACACTGCCTACAATGAGCAGTTCTTC.

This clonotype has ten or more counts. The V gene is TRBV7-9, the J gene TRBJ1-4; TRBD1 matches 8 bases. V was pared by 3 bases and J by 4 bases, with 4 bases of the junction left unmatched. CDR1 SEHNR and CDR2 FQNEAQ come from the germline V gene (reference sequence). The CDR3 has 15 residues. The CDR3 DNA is TGTGCCAGCAGCTTGGGAACAGGGGGTAATGAAAAACTGTTTTTT. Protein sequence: CASSLGTGGNEKLFF.

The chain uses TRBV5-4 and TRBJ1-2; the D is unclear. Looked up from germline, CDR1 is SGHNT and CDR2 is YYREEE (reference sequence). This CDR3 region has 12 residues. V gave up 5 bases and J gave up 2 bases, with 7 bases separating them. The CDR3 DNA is TGTGCCAGCAGTCCCCTCAACTATGGCTACACCTTC. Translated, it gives CASSPLNYGYTF.

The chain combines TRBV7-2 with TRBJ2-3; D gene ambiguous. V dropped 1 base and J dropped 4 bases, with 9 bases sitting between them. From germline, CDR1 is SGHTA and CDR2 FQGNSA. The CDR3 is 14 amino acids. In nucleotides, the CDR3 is TGTGCCAGCAGCTTAGTTCCTAAGCCAGATACGCAGTATTTT. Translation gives CASSLVPKPDTQYF.

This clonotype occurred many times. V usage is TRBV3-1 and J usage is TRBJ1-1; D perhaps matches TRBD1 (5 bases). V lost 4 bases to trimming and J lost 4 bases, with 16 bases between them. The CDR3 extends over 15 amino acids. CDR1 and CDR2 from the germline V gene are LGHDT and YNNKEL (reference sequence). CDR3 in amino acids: CASSLRGGSGTEAFF. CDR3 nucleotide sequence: TGTGCCAGCAGCCTTCGCGGGGGATCGGGCACTGAAGCTTTCTTT.

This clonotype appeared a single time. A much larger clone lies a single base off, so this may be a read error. CDR3 coding DNA: TGTGCCAGCAGCCCCGGGGGGGAACTGTTTTTT. This gives the protein CASSPGGELFF. The J gene is TRBJ2-2, the V gene TRBV7-2, with 8 positions matching TRBD2. The CDR3 runs 11 residues. Germline values: CDR1 SGHTA, CDR2 FQGNSA.

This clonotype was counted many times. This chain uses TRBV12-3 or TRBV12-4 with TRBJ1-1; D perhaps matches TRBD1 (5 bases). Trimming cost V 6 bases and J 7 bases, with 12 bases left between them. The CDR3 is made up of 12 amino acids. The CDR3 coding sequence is TGTGCCAGCAGCTACGGGACTCTTGAAGCTTTCTTT. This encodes CASSYGTLEAFF.

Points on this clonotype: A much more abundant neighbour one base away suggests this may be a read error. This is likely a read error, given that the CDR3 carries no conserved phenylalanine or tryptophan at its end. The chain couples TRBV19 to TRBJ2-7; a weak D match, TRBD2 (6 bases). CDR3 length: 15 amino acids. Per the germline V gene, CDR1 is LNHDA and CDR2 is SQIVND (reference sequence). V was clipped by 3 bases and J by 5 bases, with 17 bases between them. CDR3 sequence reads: CASSMGLATPDEQYL. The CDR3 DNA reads TGTGCCAGTAGTATGGGACTCGCCACCCCCGACGAGCAGTACCTC.

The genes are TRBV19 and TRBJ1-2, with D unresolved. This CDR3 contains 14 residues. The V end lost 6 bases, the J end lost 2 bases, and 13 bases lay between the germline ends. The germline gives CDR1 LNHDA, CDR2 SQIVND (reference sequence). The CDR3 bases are TGTGCCAGTAGACCCTCTAACGGGAACTATGGCTACACCTTC. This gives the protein CASRPSNGNYGYTF.

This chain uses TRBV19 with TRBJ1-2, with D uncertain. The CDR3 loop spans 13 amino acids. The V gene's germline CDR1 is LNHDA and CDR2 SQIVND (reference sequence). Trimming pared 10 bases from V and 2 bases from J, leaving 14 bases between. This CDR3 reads CATSRTPNYGYTF. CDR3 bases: TGTGCCACCTCTAGGACTCCAAACTATGGCTACACCTTC.

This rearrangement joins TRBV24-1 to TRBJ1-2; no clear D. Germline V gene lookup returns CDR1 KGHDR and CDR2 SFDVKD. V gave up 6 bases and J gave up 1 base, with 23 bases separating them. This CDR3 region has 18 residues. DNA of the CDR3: TGTGCCACCAGTCCTGGGAGTTTACTGAGGACGCTTAACTATGGCTACACCTTC. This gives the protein CATSPGSLLRTLNYGYTF.

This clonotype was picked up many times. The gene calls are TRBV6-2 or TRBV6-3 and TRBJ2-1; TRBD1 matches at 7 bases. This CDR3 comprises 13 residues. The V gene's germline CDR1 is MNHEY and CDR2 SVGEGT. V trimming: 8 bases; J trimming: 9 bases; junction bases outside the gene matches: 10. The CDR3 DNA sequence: TGTGCCAGCGATGTCAGGGGGTACTCTGAGCAGTTCTTC. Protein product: CASDVRGYSEQFF.

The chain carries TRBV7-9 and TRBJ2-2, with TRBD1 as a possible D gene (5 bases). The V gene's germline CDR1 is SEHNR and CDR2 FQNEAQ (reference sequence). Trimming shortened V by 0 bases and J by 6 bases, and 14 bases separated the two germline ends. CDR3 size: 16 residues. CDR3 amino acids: CASSLAPPGYPGELFF. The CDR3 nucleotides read TGTGCCAGCAGCTTAGCGCCCCCAGGGTATCCCGGGGAGCTGTTTTTT.

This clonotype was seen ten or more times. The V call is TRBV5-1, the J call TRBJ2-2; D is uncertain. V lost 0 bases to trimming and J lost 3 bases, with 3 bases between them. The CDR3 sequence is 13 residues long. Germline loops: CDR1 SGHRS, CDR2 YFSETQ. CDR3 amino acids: CASSLGYTGELFF. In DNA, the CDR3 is TGCGCCAGCAGCTTGGGATACACCGGGGAGCTGTTTTTT.

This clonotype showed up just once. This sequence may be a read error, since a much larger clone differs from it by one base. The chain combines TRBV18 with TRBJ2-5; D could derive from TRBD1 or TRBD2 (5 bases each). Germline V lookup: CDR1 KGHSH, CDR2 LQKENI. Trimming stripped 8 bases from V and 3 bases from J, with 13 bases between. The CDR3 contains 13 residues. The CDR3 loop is CASARGIEETQYF. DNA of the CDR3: TGTGCCAGCGCACGGGGCATAGAAGAGACCCAGTACTTC. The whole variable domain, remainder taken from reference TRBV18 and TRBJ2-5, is NAGVMQNPRHLVRRRGQEARLRCSPMKGHSHVYWYRQLPEEGLKFMVYLQKENIIDESGMPKERFSAEFPKEGPSILRIQQVVRGDSAAYFCASARGIEETQYFGPGTRLLVL.

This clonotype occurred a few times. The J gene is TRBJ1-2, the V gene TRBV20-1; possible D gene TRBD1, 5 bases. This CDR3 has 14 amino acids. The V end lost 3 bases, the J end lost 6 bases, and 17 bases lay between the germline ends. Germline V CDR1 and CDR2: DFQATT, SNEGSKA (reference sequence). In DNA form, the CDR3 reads TGCAGTGCTAGCCGAGAGTGGGGCCCTGATGGCTACACCTTC. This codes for CSASREWGPDGYTF.

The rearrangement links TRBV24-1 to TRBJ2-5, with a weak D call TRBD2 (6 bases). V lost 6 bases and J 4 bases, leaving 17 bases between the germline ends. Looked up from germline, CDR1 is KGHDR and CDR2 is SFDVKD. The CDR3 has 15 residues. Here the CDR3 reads CATSMKIGGIETQYF. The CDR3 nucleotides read TGTGCCACCAGTATGAAGATTGGGGGGATAGAGACCCAGTACTTC.

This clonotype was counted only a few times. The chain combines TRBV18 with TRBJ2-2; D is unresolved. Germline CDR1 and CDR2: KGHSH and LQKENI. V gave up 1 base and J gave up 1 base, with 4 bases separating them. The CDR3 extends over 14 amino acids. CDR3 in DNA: TGTGCCAGCTCACCACTGGAGAACACCGGGGAGCTGTTTTTT. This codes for CASSPLENTGELFF.

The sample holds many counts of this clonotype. The CDR3 bases are TGTGCCAGCTCACCGGGACAGAACTATGGCTACACCTTC. Protein sequence: CASSPGQNYGYTF. The V call is TRBV18, the J call TRBJ1-2; 7 bases are shared with TRBD1. Trimming cost V 3 bases and J 2 bases; bases outside gene matches: 0. Germline CDR1 reads KGHSH; CDR2 reads LQKENI. The CDR3 has 13 residues.